The 14 T cell receptor beta chains presented below share a single source sample, sequenced in a study of OX40 agonist ivuxolimab in advanced cancers. The table came from immunoSEQ multiplex PCR; TCRdb's copy has only in-frame clones and leaves some out. The top ten clones hold over 0.35% of a sample with some 79,000 clones, approximately 90% of them seen once. Here the sequenced sample was CD4+ or CD8+ T cells sorted from blood, taken in a trial of the OX40 agonist ivuxolimab. These receptors were obtained from an adult with an advanced solid tumor such as melanoma, head and neck, liver or kidney cancer.

The chain is built from TRBV7-9 and TRBJ1-2, with 9 bases lining up with TRBD1. The germline CDR1 and CDR2 sequences are SEHNR and FQNEAQ (reference sequence). The CDR3 contains 14 residues. V shed 2 bases, J shed 8 bases, and the junction held 6 bases outside the gene matches. The CDR3 nucleotides read TGTGCCAGCAGCTTACTTGACAGGGGGAGCGGCTACACCTTC. Residues: CASSLLDRGSGYTF.

The V and J genes are TRBV5-1 and TRBJ2-2; unclear D gene. The germline CDR1 and CDR2 sequences are SGHRS and YFSETQ. The germline V and J ends were trimmed by 0 bases and 4 bases, with 4 bases remaining between them. CDR3 size: 13 residues. CDR3 in DNA: TGCGCCAGCAGCTTGGGGTTCACCGGGGAGCTGTTTTTT. Encoded protein: CASSLGFTGELFF.

The chain recombines TRBV7-2 with TRBJ2-7; D not certain. V was trimmed by 5 bases and J by 3 bases, leaving 5 bases between them. There are 11 residues in the CDR3. Germline V lookup: CDR1 SGHTA, CDR2 FQGNSA. In nucleotides, the CDR3 is TGTGCCAGCAGCCCAGGCTACGAGCAGTACTTC. This gives the protein CASSPGYEQYF.

V gene TRBV5-1 combines with J gene TRBJ2-5; D tentatively reads TRBD1 or TRBD2 (5 bases each). Trimming shortened V by 4 bases and J by 7 bases, and 14 bases separated the two germline ends. The CDR3 sequence is 13 residues long. Germline CDR1 is SGHRS and CDR2 is YFSETQ. CDR3 protein: CASSRSQRGTQYF. DNA of the CDR3: TGCGCCAGCAGCCGGAGCCAGAGGGGGACCCAGTACTTC.

The chain combines TRBV5-5 with TRBJ1-2; D ambiguous. The CDR3 is 12 amino acids. From germline, CDR1 is SGHKS and CDR2 YYEKEE (reference sequence). Deletions cut 2 bases from V and 6 bases from J, with 8 bases between. In DNA, the CDR3 is TGTGCCAGCAGCTTCCAAGGGCATGGCTACACCTTC. Amino acid sequence: CASSFQGHGYTF.

The chain has TRBV19 and TRBJ1-1; tentative D call: TRBD1 (5 bases). Germline CDR1 reads LNHDA; CDR2 reads SQIVND (reference sequence). This CDR3 is built from 10 residues. With 9 bases removed from V and 11 bases from J, the gap between germline ends came to 13 bases. Written as DNA, the CDR3 is TGTGCCAGCCCGCAGGGTGGTGCTTTCTTT. Amino acids: CASPQGGAFF.

In this sample, this clone turned up a few times. The V gene is TRBV5-1, the J gene TRBJ2-3; a weak D match, TRBD2 (6 bases). This CDR3 contains 15 residues. Trimming took off 2 bases at V and 0 bases at J, with 10 bases between the two ends. Germline CDR1 and CDR2: SGHRS and YFSETQ. The DNA for the CDR3 is TGCGCCAGCAGCTTTCGCGGGGAAAGCACAGATACGCAGTATTTT. Its translation: CASSFRGESTDTQYF.

V is TRBV5-1 and J is TRBJ2-1; TRBD2 might be the D (6 bases). Per the germline V gene, CDR1 is SGHRS and CDR2 is YFSETQ. Trimming removed 2 bases at V and 0 bases at J, with 9 bases between. The CDR3 loop spans 15 amino acids. The CDR3 DNA reads as TGCGCCAGCAGCTTTAGCGGAACCTCCTACAATGAGCAGTTCTTC. This sequence encodes CASSFSGTSYNEQFF.

The V call is TRBV5-6, the J call TRBJ1-1; D remains ambiguous. The V gene lost 1 base and the J gene lost 4 bases, with 8 bases spanning the gap. CDR1 is SGHDT, CDR2 YYEEEE, per germline. The CDR3 length is 13 residues. The CDR3 bases are TGTGCCAGCAGCTTGTTGTTGAGCACTGAAGCTTTCTTT. Its translation is CASSLLLSTEAFF.

The chain combines TRBV19 with TRBJ1-2; no clear D. The V end was cut by 5 bases, the J end by 2 bases, with 9 bases between. The CDR3 is made up of 13 amino acids. Germline assignment: CDR1 LNHDA and CDR2 SQIVND (reference sequence). Here the CDR3 reads CASSPVENYGYTF. The DNA of the CDR3 is TGTGCCAGTAGTCCCGTGGAGAACTATGGCTACACCTTC.

This chain connects TRBV19 to TRBJ2-2; perhaps TRBD1 as D (6 bases). The CDR3 totals 14 residues. Trimming took 6 bases from V and 4 from J, leaving 12 bases between them. The germline gives CDR1 LNHDA, CDR2 SQIVND (reference sequence). The CDR3 here is CASRADSSTGELFF. As DNA, the CDR3 is TGTGCCAGTAGGGCGGACAGCAGCACCGGGGAGCTGTTTTTT.

In nucleotides, the CDR3 is TGTGCCAGTAGTCGACAGGGAGTCCCCTACGAGCAGTACTTC. Its protein is CASSRQGVPYEQYF. This sequence joins TRBV19 and TRBJ2-7; 7 bases align to TRBD1. The J segment lost 2 bases and the V segment lost 5 bases, leaving 6 bases of the junction unmatched. The CDR3 loop spans 14 amino acids. Germline loops: CDR1 LNHDA, CDR2 SQIVND (reference sequence).

The rearrangement links TRBV11-2 to TRBJ2-7; 10 nucleotides align to TRBD2. Trimming took 5 bases from V and 6 from J; bases not matched to a gene: 13. CDR1 is SGHAT and CDR2 is FQNNGV in the germline V gene. CDR3 length equals 16 residues. The CDR3 bases are TGTGCCAGCAGCCCACTACTAGCGGGAACAGGTAGCGAGCAGTACTTC. This encodes CASSPLLAGTGSEQYF.

The rearrangement links TRBV7-8 to TRBJ1-2, with 8 bases aligning to TRBD1. CDR1 SGHVS and CDR2 FQNEAQ come from the germline V gene. Unmatched junction bases numbered 4, after V lost 1 base and J lost 6 bases. The CDR3 has 14 residues. CDR3: CASSLVSGGHGYTF. DNA of the CDR3: TGTGCCAGCAGCTTAGTGTCAGGGGGCCATGGCTACACCTTC.